Below are 30 T cell receptor beta chains sequenced from a single sample in a study of T cell changes during pregnancy in multiple sclerosis. Sequenced by immunoSEQ multiplex PCR; TCRdb stores in-frame clones only, minus some. The sample records 30,000 to 40,000 clones, 91% being singletons. The sample here was CD4+ T cells from peripheral blood mononuclear cells, taken in the third trimester of pregnancy. The receptors stem from a female donor in good health, enrolled as a control in a pregnancy study.

V is TRBV28 and J is TRBJ1-2; TRBD1 matches 10 bases. Germline CDR1 MDHEN, CDR2 SYDVKM. The CDR3 has 14 amino acids. The J segment lost 3 bases and the V segment lost 6 bases, leaving 4 bases of the junction unmatched. The CDR3 region has the DNA TGTGCCAGCAGCCGACAGGGGGCGGACTATGGCTACACCTTC. Encoded protein: CASSRQGADYGYTF.

J is TRBJ1-5 and V is TRBV28, with 9 bases aligning to TRBD1. The CDR3 spans 17 residues. The germline gives CDR1 MDHEN, CDR2 SYDVKM. V lost 3 bases and J lost 3; bases outside the gene matches: 9. The CDR3 nucleotides read TGTGCCAGCAGTTTTCTCGGGACAGGGAGACTCAATCAGCCCCAGCATTTT. Translation: CASSFLGTGRLNQPQHF.

This chain links TRBV4-3 with TRBJ1-2; D gene uncertain. The CDR3 covers 16 residues. Germline V gene sequence: CDR1 LGHNA, CDR2 YSLEER. V lost 0 bases and J lost 1, with 12 bases in between. The CDR3 DNA reads as TGCGCCAGCAGCCAAGAATGGAGGTTCAGTAACTATGGCTACACCTTC. Protein product: CASSQEWRFSNYGYTF.

CDR3 in amino acids: CASNSGTANTDTQYF. CDR3 sequence (DNA): TGTGCCAGCAATTCTGGGACAGCAAACACAGATACGCAGTATTTT. This chain joins TRBV28 and TRBJ2-3; 7 bases map to TRBD1. V was pared by 7 bases and J by 2 bases, with 9 bases of the junction left unmatched. CDR3 size: 15 residues. The V gene's germline CDR1 is MDHEN and CDR2 SYDVKM.

In this sample, this clone turned up once. The chain is built from TRBV5-4 and TRBJ1-1, with D maybe TRBD1 (6 bases). V was trimmed by 3 bases and J by 4 bases, leaving 19 bases between them. Germline CDR1 and CDR2: SGHNT and YYREEE (reference sequence). The CDR3 has 16 amino acids. CDR3 nucleotide sequence: TGTGCCAGCAGCTCACCGGGACATATGAGTGCCACTGAAGCTTTCTTT. Its protein is CASSSPGHMSATEAFF.

The rearrangement uses TRBV6-5 and TRBJ2-5, with 9 bases that match TRBD1. After removal of 7 bases from V and 5 bases from J, the junction contained 8 bases not matched to a gene. This CDR3 is 14 amino acids long. Germline V lookup: CDR1 MNHEY, CDR2 SVGAGI. CDR3 region: CASTEQGALETQYF. In DNA form, the CDR3 reads TGTGCCAGCACCGAACAGGGGGCTCTGGAGACCCAGTACTTC.

The chain carries TRBV7-8 and TRBJ2-7; 11 bases fit TRBD2. The CDR3 spans 15 residues. V was pared by 1 base and J by 6 bases, with 5 bases of the junction left unmatched. Germline V gene lookup returns CDR1 SGHVS and CDR2 FQNEAQ. The CDR3 coding sequence is TGTGCCAGCAGCTTAGGGACTAGCGGGTGGTTCGAGCAGTACTTC. This sequence encodes CASSLGTSGWFEQYF.

This chain joins TRBV19 and TRBJ1-6, with TRBD1 matching over 7 bases. CDR3 length: 14 residues. V shed 6 bases, J shed 7 bases, and the junction held 6 bases outside the gene matches. CDR1 and CDR2 from the germline V gene are LNHDA and SQIVND (reference sequence). The CDR3 region is CASRYRGANSPLHF. Here the CDR3 DNA reads TGTGCCAGTAGATACAGGGGAGCGAATTCACCCCTCCACTTT.

The chain is built from TRBV7-2 and TRBJ2-7; D gene ambiguous. This CDR3 comprises 13 residues. Germline loops: CDR1 SGHTA, CDR2 FQGNSA. The germline V and J ends were trimmed by 2 bases and 6 bases, with 11 bases remaining between them. CDR3 amino acids: CASSLYIVPEQYF. The DNA of the CDR3 is TGTGCCAGCAGCTTATACATTGTTCCCGAGCAGTACTTC.

V is TRBV9 and J is TRBJ2-7; D is undetermined. Germline values: CDR1 SGDLS, CDR2 YYNGEE. The germline V and J ends were trimmed by 1 base and 1 base, with 12 bases remaining between them. CDR3 length: 15 amino acids. CDR3 coding DNA: TGTGCCAGCAGCGTATCCCCTGACACGTCCTACGAGCAGTACTTC. Its translation is CASSVSPDTSYEQYF.

The chain carries TRBV4-1 and TRBJ1-5; 9 bases match TRBD1. The V segment lost 4 bases and the J segment 2 bases; nucleotides outside the gene matches: 9. This CDR3 is built from 17 residues. In germline, CDR1 is MGHRA, CDR2 YSYEKL. In DNA form, the CDR3 reads TGCGCCAGCAGCCGGGACAGGGCCCTGTCGGGCAATCAGCCCCAGCATTTT. It is translated as CASSRDRALSGNQPQHF.

The chain carries TRBV7-9 and TRBJ2-3, with D perhaps matching TRBD1 (6 bases). Trimming removed 1 base from V and 0 bases from J, with 8 bases in between. This CDR3 is 15 amino acids long. CDR1 SEHNR and CDR2 FQNEAQ come from the germline V gene (reference sequence). This CDR3 is CASSLGTDSTDTQYF. The CDR3 region has the DNA TGTGCCAGCAGCTTAGGGACAGATAGCACAGATACGCAGTATTTT.

The CDR3 is CASSDSLKGVGEQYF. Written as DNA, the CDR3 is TGTGCCAGCAGTGACTCGCTTAAGGGAGTGGGCGAGCAGTACTTC. The J gene is TRBJ2-7, the V gene TRBV6-4; tentatively, D is TRBD2 (5 bases). Germline V lookup: CDR1 MRHNA, CDR2 SNTAGT. V was clipped by 0 bases and J by 6 bases, with 15 bases between them. This CDR3 has 15 residues.

CDR3 protein: CASSLMAGPTNEKLFF. The CDR3 DNA sequence: TGTGCCAGCAGCTTAATGGCGGGACCCACTAATGAAAAACTGTTTTTT. The V and J genes are TRBV7-2 and TRBJ1-4; D is possibly TRBD1 (5 bases). Per the germline V gene, CDR1 is SGHTA and CDR2 is FQGNSA. Deletions cut 2 bases from V and 2 bases from J, with 12 bases between. CDR3 length: 16 amino acids.

The chain combines TRBV6-1 with TRBJ1-5; D possibly corresponds to TRBD1 (6 bases). V was trimmed by 6 bases and J by 7 bases, leaving 13 bases between them. Germline values: CDR1 MNHNS, CDR2 SASEGT. This CDR3 spans 13 amino acids. The CDR3 region is CASRSTGNQPQHF. The CDR3, as DNA: TGTGCCAGCAGGTCCACAGGGAACCAGCCCCAGCATTTT.

The V gene is TRBV7-3, the J gene TRBJ2-7, with D hard to call. This CDR3 is 14 amino acids long. Between the trimmed V and J ends, which lost 3 bases and 5 bases, there was a span of 14 bases. Per the germline V gene, CDR1 is SGHTA and CDR2 is FQGTGA. The CDR3 sequence: CASSLRPLVDEQYF. The CDR3 DNA sequence: TGTGCCAGCAGCTTGCGGCCTCTCGTAGACGAGCAGTACTTC.

This clone has a handful of counts. The V and J genes are TRBV29-1 and TRBJ1-1; 7 bases are shared with TRBD1. This CDR3 is built from 13 residues. The J segment lost 6 bases and the V segment lost 5 bases, leaving 9 bases of the junction unmatched. Looked up from germline, CDR1 is SQVTM and CDR2 is ANQGSEA. The CDR3 spells CSVNQGVNAEAFF. CDR3 coding DNA: TGCAGCGTTAACCAGGGGGTTAATGCTGAAGCTTTCTTT. The full variable domain, rest sourced from reference TRBV29-1 and TRBJ1-1, is SAVISQKPSRDICQRGTSLTIQCQVDSQVTMMFWYRQQPGQSLTLIATANQGSEATYESGFVIDKFPISRPNLTFSTLTVSNMSPEDSSIYLCSVNQGVNAEAFFGQGTRLTVV.

The chain employs TRBV5-6 and TRBJ2-3, with a tentative D call TRBD1 (6 bases). Germline assignment: CDR1 SGHDT and CDR2 YYEEEE. V lost 5 bases and J 4 bases, leaving 29 bases between the germline ends. The CDR3 loop spans 19 amino acids. In DNA, the CDR3 is TGTGCCAGCAGTCGTAACCGGGACAAGGGCCTCTTGGGGGCAGATACGCAGTATTTT. Translated: CASSRNRDKGLLGADTQYF.

The V call is TRBV29-1, the J call TRBJ2-7; a weak D match, TRBD2 (6 bases). This CDR3 region has 15 residues. V dropped 4 bases and J dropped 2 bases, with 18 bases sitting between them. Looked up from germline, CDR1 is SQVTM and CDR2 is ANQGSEA. CDR3 in amino acids: CSVGGTGAKTYEQYF. DNA for the CDR3: TGCAGCGTTGGCGGTACGGGAGCTAAGACCTACGAGCAGTACTTC.

This clone has more than one count but fewer than ten. V usage is TRBV28 and J usage is TRBJ1-1; 9 nucleotides align to TRBD1. The ends lost 7 bases at V and 11 bases at J; junction bases unmatched: 8. This CDR3 region has 12 residues. Germline CDR1 and CDR2: MDHEN and SYDVKM. The CDR3 protein is CASIRQGVSAFF. CDR3 coding DNA: TGTGCCAGCATCCGACAGGGGGTCTCGGCTTTCTTT. The full variable domain, its missing parts supplied by reference TRBV28 and TRBJ1-1, is DVKVTQSSRYLVKRTGEKVFLECVQDMDHENMFWYRQDPGLGLRLIYFSYDVKMKEKGDIPEGYSVSREKKERFSLILESASTNQTSMYLCASIRQGVSAFFGQGTRLTVV.

The DNA of the CDR3 is TGTGCCAGCAGGGGTTCGAGGAGCTCCTACAATGAGCAGTTCTTC. It translates to CASRGSRSSYNEQFF. The rearrangement joins TRBV7-2 to TRBJ2-1; no firm D call. Deletions cut 6 bases from V and 0 bases from J, with 12 bases between. Germline-derived CDR1 and CDR2 are SGHTA and FQGNSA. CDR3 size: 15 residues.

The V and J genes are TRBV7-9 and TRBJ2-7, with 8 positions matching TRBD1. Germline lookup yields CDR1 SEHNR and CDR2 FQNEAQ (reference sequence). The V and J ends lost 2 bases and 5 bases, in that order; junction bases with no gene match: 8. The CDR3 consists of 15 residues. The CDR3 protein is CASSLSNRGKDEQYF. The DNA of the CDR3 is TGTGCCAGCAGCTTAAGCAACAGGGGGAAAGACGAGCAGTACTTC. Based on the CDR3 plus reference TRBV7-9 and TRBJ2-7, the full variable domain is DTGVSQNPRHKITKRGQNVTFRCDPISEHNRLYWYRQTLGQGPEFLTYFQNEAQLEKSRLLSDRFSAERPKGSFSTLEIQRTEQGDSAMYLCASSLSNRGKDEQYFGPGTRLTVT.

The gene calls are TRBV5-4 and TRBJ2-2; D gene unclear. The CDR3 is 12 residues long. Germline V CDR1 and CDR2: SGHNT, YYREEE (reference sequence). V dropped 3 bases and J dropped 3 bases, with 3 bases sitting between them. The CDR3 spells CASSSYTGELFF. The CDR3 DNA is TGTGCCAGCAGCTCCTACACCGGGGAGCTGTTTTTT.

This clone was detected only once. This sequence joins TRBV7-2 and TRBJ1-6, with 8 bases lining up with TRBD1. The germline V gene has CDR1 SGHTA and CDR2 FQGNSA. This CDR3 region has 16 residues. Losses at the gene ends were 5 bases for V and 4 bases for J; bases not matched to a gene: 7. The CDR3 DNA reads as TGTGCCAGCAGCCCTCGGACAGGGAAATATAATTCACCCCTCCACTTT. This codes for CASSPRTGKYNSPLHF.

V usage is TRBV4-1 and J usage is TRBJ1-4; no firm D call. Looked up from germline, CDR1 is MGHRA and CDR2 is YSYEKL. Trimming took 1 base from V and 0 from J, leaving 12 bases between them. This CDR3 has 17 residues. The CDR3 loop reads CASSQVEGMATNEKLFF. As DNA, the CDR3 is TGCGCCAGCAGCCAAGTTGAGGGAATGGCAACTAATGAAAAACTGTTTTTT.

CDR3 protein: CASSLAGAGNSPLHF. As DNA, the CDR3 is TGTGCCAGCAGCTTAGCGGGAGCAGGAAATTCACCCCTCCACTTT. The chain recombines TRBV7-9 with TRBJ1-6; no firm D call. Trimming shortened V by 0 bases and J by 7 bases, and 10 bases separated the two germline ends. The germline V gene has CDR1 SEHNR and CDR2 FQNEAQ (reference sequence). CDR3 length: 15 residues.

The chain employs TRBV9 and TRBJ1-5; 8 bases fit TRBD1. This CDR3 spans 14 amino acids. Germline-derived CDR1 and CDR2 are SGDLS and YYNGEE. Unmatched junction bases numbered 6, after V lost 3 bases and J lost 7 bases. CDR3 amino acids: CASSGSRGLQPQHF. The CDR3 DNA sequence: TGTGCCAGCAGCGGATCCAGGGGGCTACAGCCCCAGCATTTT.

The chain recombines TRBV6-1 with TRBJ2-5; 8 positions match TRBD1. CDR1 MNHNS and CDR2 SASEGT come from the germline V gene. CDR3 length: 14 residues. Trimming took 6 bases from V and 5 from J; bases not matched to a gene: 8. The CDR3 nucleotides are TGTGCCAGCAGCGACCGGACAGGGTGGGAGACCCAGTACTTC. Its protein is CASSDRTGWETQYF.

The chain employs TRBV13 and TRBJ2-7; 9 bases fit TRBD1. Per germline, CDR1 PRHDT and CDR2 FYEKMQ (reference sequence). The CDR3 length is 14 residues. V was clipped by 5 bases and J by 3 bases; unmatched bases: 5. The CDR3 loop reads CASSTGQGHYEQYF. The CDR3 nucleotides are TGTGCCAGCAGCACGGGACAGGGTCACTACGAGCAGTACTTC.

The chain joins TRBV4-1 to TRBJ1-6, with D possibly matching TRBD1 (5 bases). The CDR3 totals 17 residues. The germline V and J ends were trimmed by 3 bases and 3 bases, with 15 bases remaining between them. The germline gives CDR1 MGHRA, CDR2 YSYEKL. The CDR3: CASSQSEGLGYNSPLHF. As DNA, the CDR3 is TGCGCCAGCAGCCAGTCGGAGGGGCTTGGCTATAATTCACCCCTCCACTTT.